One sample yielded the 9 T cell receptor beta chains listed below, sequenced in a study of response to subunit inactivated influenza vaccine. TCRdb passed the RT-PCR reads through MiXCR, listing each CDR3 protein once. The sample consists of about 780,000 distinct CDR3 sequences, around 20% of them appearing once. Sequenced here: PBMCs from blood, sampled 4 to 6 days after vaccination. The source of these receptors is a man aged 50-60 years who received an inactivated influenza vaccine.

This chain links TRBV12-3 or TRBV12-4 with TRBJ2-2; TRBD2 aligns across 9 bases. The CDR3 sequence is 17 residues long. Trimming cost V 3 bases and J 5 bases; bases outside gene matches: 10. The CDR3 reads CASSFRRREGPTGELFF. The CDR3 DNA sequence: TGTGCCAGCAGTTTTAGGAGGCGGGAGGGGCCAACCGGGGAGCTGTTTTTT.

The chain has TRBV28 and TRBJ2-5, with 9 bases matching TRBD2. Trimming at V came to 1 base and at J to 2 bases, leaving 5 bases not matched to a gene. This CDR3 region has 16 residues. Per germline, CDR1 MDHEN and CDR2 SYDVKM. The CDR3 sequence: CASSLYYLAGQETQYF. As DNA, the CDR3 is TGTGCCAGCAGTTTATACTATCTAGCGGGGCAAGAGACCCAGTACTTC.

CDR3 sequence reads: CSASRGRIGVTQYF. The CDR3 bases are TGCAGTGCTAGCCGGGGCCGGATTGGTGTGACCCAGTACTTC. This chain uses TRBV20-1 with TRBJ2-5; either TRBD1 or TRBD2 may supply D (5 bases each). This CDR3 has 14 amino acids. Trimming shortened V by 3 bases and J by 7 bases, and 18 bases separated the two germline ends. Germline V CDR1 and CDR2: DFQATT, SNEGSKA (reference sequence).

The V gene is TRBV7-2, the J gene TRBJ2-5, with TRBD1 matching over 7 bases. Germline V CDR1 and CDR2: SGHTA, FQGNSA. With 0 bases clipped from V and 1 base from J, the junction kept 5 bases outside the gene matches. The CDR3 has 16 amino acids. The CDR3 protein is CASSLARGQIQETQYF. The CDR3 DNA is TGTGCCAGCAGCTTAGCTAGGGGACAGATCCAAGAGACCCAGTACTTC. The full variable domain, in which reference TRBV7-2 and TRBJ2-5 provide the parts outside the CDR3, is GAGVSQSPSNKVTEKGKDVELRCDPISGHTALYWYRQSLGQGLEFLIYFQGNSAPDKSGLPSDRFSAERTGGSVSTLTIQRTQQEDSAVYLCASSLARGQIQETQYFGPGTRLLVL.

The J gene is TRBJ2-7, the V gene TRBV20-1, with 8 bases matching TRBD1. Trimming at V came to 0 bases and at J to 0 bases, leaving 7 bases not matched to a gene. Per germline, CDR1 DFQATT and CDR2 SNEGSKA (reference sequence). CDR3 size: 16 residues. The CDR3 loop reads CSARDSSGGGSYEQYF. The CDR3 bases are TGCAGTGCTAGAGATAGTTCAGGGGGCGGCTCCTACGAGCAGTACTTC.

This rearrangement joins TRBV30 to TRBJ2-2, with D unclear. The ends were cut back, 3 bases at V and 5 bases at J, with 4 bases in the middle. The germline V gene has CDR1 GTSNPN and CDR2 SVGIG (reference sequence). The CDR3 loop spans 11 amino acids. CDR3 protein: CAWRVTGELFF. In DNA form, the CDR3 reads TGTGCCTGGAGAGTAACCGGGGAGCTGTTTTTT.

This clonotype appeared a few times. The chain uses TRBV4-3 and TRBJ2-1; D perhaps matches TRBD1 (6 bases). The CDR3 is 14 residues long. Germline loops: CDR1 LGHNA, CDR2 YSLEER. V was pared by 3 bases and J by 8 bases, with 14 bases between. This chain's CDR3 is CASSQAPTGHEQFF. The DNA of the CDR3 is TGCGCCAGCAGCCAGGCCCCCACAGGGCATGAGCAGTTCTTC.

The chain couples TRBV12-3 or TRBV12-4 to TRBJ2-1; TRBD1 might be the D (6 bases). V was clipped by 3 bases and J by 0 bases, with 12 bases between them. The CDR3 consists of 16 residues. For the CDR3, the DNA is TGTGCCAGCAGTTTGGTGGGCAGGGGCTCCTACAATGAGCAGTTCTTC. Amino acid sequence: CASSLVGRGSYNEQFF.

The V and J genes are TRBV11-1 and TRBJ2-4; D call uncertain. The ends were cut back, 3 bases at V and 4 bases at J, with 7 bases in the middle. The germline gives CDR1 SGHAT, CDR2 FQDESV (reference sequence). The CDR3 loop spans 13 amino acids. CDR3 residues: CASSFDQKNIQYF. CDR3 nucleotides: TGTGCCAGCAGCTTTGATCAGAAAAACATTCAGTACTTC.